A single sample gave rise to the 9 T cell receptor beta chains below, sequenced in a study of control samples from healthy donors and cancer patients. Clones were sequenced by immunoSEQ multiplex PCR, and TCRdb holds only the in-frame ones, with some missing. Here the sample spans 28,000 or so clones, 75% to 90% being singletons. The sequencing input was PBMCs. The receptor source for this set is a man aged 55 to 70 with colorectal cancer.

The V and J genes are TRBV5-1 and TRBJ2-3; 10 bases are shared with TRBD2. The CDR3 extends over 15 amino acids. In germline, CDR1 is SGHRS, CDR2 YFSETQ. Trimming at V came to 2 bases and at J to 5 bases, leaving 5 bases not matched to a gene. DNA of the CDR3: TGCGCCAGCAGCTTCTCGGGACTAGCGCAAGATACGCAGTATTTT. Translating gives CASSFSGLAQDTQYF. Based on the CDR3 plus reference TRBV5-1 and TRBJ2-3, the full variable domain is KAGVTQTPRYLIKTRGQQVTLSCSPISGHRSVSWYQQTPGQGLQFLFEYFSETQRNKGNFPGRFSGRQFSNSRSEMNVSTLELGDSALYLCASSFSGLAQDTQYFGPGTRLTVL.

This clone has just a few counts. The V and J genes are TRBV7-2 and TRBJ2-7, with 10 bases lining up with TRBD1. V lost 5 bases, J lost 4 bases, and 11 bases stayed unmatched. CDR1 SGHTA and CDR2 FQGNSA come from the germline V gene. The CDR3 sequence is 16 residues long. The CDR3 here is CASSDTTGTGAYEQYF. For the CDR3, the DNA is TGTGCCAGCAGCGATACGACCGGGACAGGGGCTTACGAGCAGTACTTC.

This chain links TRBV5-1 with TRBJ1-5; 10 bases agree with TRBD1. Trimming cost V 0 bases and J 6 bases; bases outside gene matches: 3. Germline V gene lookup returns CDR1 SGHRS and CDR2 YFSETQ. CDR3 length: 15 amino acids. CDR3 loop: CASSLDGTGAQPQHF. The CDR3 DNA reads TGCGCCAGCAGCTTGGATGGGACAGGGGCTCAGCCCCAGCATTTT. The whole variable domain, filled in from reference TRBV5-1 and TRBJ1-5, reads KAGVTQTPRYLIKTRGQQVTLSCSPISGHRSVSWYQQTPGQGLQFLFEYFSETQRNKGNFPGRFSGRQFSNSRSEMNVSTLELGDSALYLCASSLDGTGAQPQHFGDGTRLSIL.

This chain joins TRBV5-1 and TRBJ2-1; 13 nucleotides match TRBD2. Germline assignment: CDR1 SGHRS and CDR2 YFSETQ. The CDR3 loop spans 15 amino acids. With V trimmed by 5 bases and J by 4 bases, 3 bases remained unmatched. The CDR3 DNA reads TGCGCCAGCAGTCTGACTAGCGGGGGGTACAATGAGCAGTTCTTC. Translation gives CASSLTSGGYNEQFF.

The chain has TRBV4-3 and TRBJ2-5; a weak D match, TRBD2 (5 bases). The CDR3 spans 14 residues. The V gene lost 0 bases and the J gene lost 5 bases, with 10 bases spanning the gap. CDR1 is LGHNA and CDR2 is YSLEER in the germline V gene. The CDR3 nucleotides are TGCGCCAGCAGCCAAGACTCCTCGGGGGAGACCCAGTACTTC. This encodes CASSQDSSGETQYF.

J is TRBJ2-7 and V is TRBV20-1; tentatively, D is TRBD1 or TRBD2 (5 bases each). Germline CDR1 and CDR2: DFQATT and SNEGSKA (reference sequence). The CDR3 contains 12 residues. V was trimmed by 3 bases and J by 2 bases, leaving 8 bases between them. CDR3 DNA sequence: TGCAGTGCTAGTCAGGGACCCTACGAGCAGTACTTC. As protein: CSASQGPYEQYF.

This sequence joins TRBV5-4 and TRBJ2-2, with 7 bases identical to TRBD2. This CDR3 spans 15 amino acids. Germline values: CDR1 SGHNT, CDR2 YYREEE (reference sequence). The ends lost 4 bases at V and 6 bases at J; junction bases unmatched: 9. The CDR3 region has the DNA TGTGCCAGCAGCGCTGGGGGGGGTAGTCCCGGGGAGCTGTTTTTT. Protein: CASSAGGGSPGELFF.

In its sample, this clone was seen once. The chain employs TRBV3-1 (or the pseudogene TRBV3-2) and TRBJ1-2; D call uncertain. The CDR3 is 14 residues long. V lost 1 base and J 4 bases, leaving 10 bases between the germline ends. The germline V gene has CDR1 LGHDT and CDR2 YNNKEL (reference sequence). The CDR3 here is CASSQGAAGYGYTF. The DNA for the CDR3 is TGTGCCAGCAGCCAAGGGGCGGCAGGCTATGGCTACACCTTC.

This clone was picked up a small number of times. The chain has TRBV14 and TRBJ2-3; TRBD1 might be the D (5 bases). Germline V gene data show CDR1 as SGHDN and CDR2 as FVKESK. The V end was cut by 1 base, the J end by 0 bases, with 17 bases between. The CDR3 contains 18 residues. The CDR3 bases are TGTGCCAGCAGCCAAGCAGGGTCCCCGACGACTAGCACAGATACGCAGTATTTT. Its translation: CASSQAGSPTTSTDTQYF.